These 21 T cell receptor beta chains came from one sample sequenced in a study of cytomegalovirus exposure and HLA in healthy donors. PCR involved 60 Vbeta and 13 Jbeta primers. Profiling relied on immunoSEQ multiplex PCR, and the TCRdb table lists in-frame clones only, not all of them. The table lists approximately 37,000 clones. Sequencing was done on a sample of PBMCs. These receptors originate from a man aged 35 to 55 in good health and CMV-seropositive.

The chain has TRBV2 and TRBJ2-1, with D tentatively TRBD2 (5 bases). Germline V gene sequence: CDR1 SNHLY, CDR2 FYNNEI. With 7 bases removed from V and 9 bases from J, the gap between germline ends came to 16 bases. CDR3 size: 13 residues. The CDR3 here is CASTASISTEQFF. In nucleotides, the CDR3 is TGTGCCAGCACGGCTAGCATCTCTACTGAGCAGTTCTTC.

The rearrangement links TRBV18 to TRBJ1-1; a possible D gene is TRBD1 (6 bases). The CDR3 length is 15 residues. V lost 6 bases and J lost 4, with 18 bases in between. The germline V gene has CDR1 KGHSH and CDR2 LQKENI. The CDR3 DNA reads as TGTGCCAGCTCCAGCTCACAGGGTGGTAGCACTGAAGCTTTCTTT. Protein product: CASSSSQGGSTEAFF.

The chain is built from TRBV4-3 and TRBJ1-1; a weak D match, TRBD1 (6 bases). CDR1 is LGHNA, CDR2 YSLEER, per germline. Trimming took 2 bases from V and 9 from J, leaving 16 bases between them. The CDR3 length is 14 residues. CDR3 protein: CASSQTGTSGKAFF. CDR3 sequence (DNA): TGCGCCAGCAGCCAAACAGGGACCTCGGGAAAAGCTTTCTTT.

The rearrangement joins TRBV11-3 to TRBJ2-7; weak D call: TRBD2 (5 bases). The germline V and J ends were trimmed by 5 bases and 1 base, with 15 bases remaining between them. CDR1 SGHNT and CDR2 YENEEA come from the germline V gene. The CDR3 is 15 amino acids. Here the CDR3 reads CASSPFEGGSYEQYF. As DNA, the CDR3 is TGTGCCAGCAGCCCCTTCGAGGGCGGGTCCTACGAGCAGTACTTC.

The rearrangement uses TRBV7-3 and TRBJ2-5, with D perhaps TRBD1 (6 bases). With 5 bases removed from V and 3 bases from J, the gap between germline ends came to 10 bases. There are 13 residues in the CDR3. Germline V CDR1 and CDR2: SGHTA, FQGTGA. The CDR3 DNA follows: TGTGCCAGCAGCCGCGGACAGAAAGAGACCCAGTACTTC. Its translation is CASSRGQKETQYF.

V gene TRBV5-1 combines with J gene TRBJ2-5; no clear D. CDR1 and CDR2 (germline): SGHRS, YFSETQ. Trimming stripped 5 bases from V and 1 base from J, with 12 bases between. There are 14 residues in the CDR3. CDR3 in DNA: TGCGCCAGCAGTGTGAGTCCTAGCCAAGAGACCCAGTACTTC. Amino acid sequence: CASSVSPSQETQYF.

As for this clone: Other nucleotide sequences in the sample specify the same CDR3. The rearrangement uses TRBV10-3 and TRBJ1-2; TRBD1 aligns across 11 bases. Per germline, CDR1 ENHRY and CDR2 SYGVKD. The CDR3 is made up of 16 amino acids. The V and J ends lost 6 bases and 6 bases, in that order; junction bases with no gene match: 12. The CDR3 DNA is TGTGCCATCAGCTACTCCGCCGGGACAGGGGGGGATGGCTACACCTTC. It encodes CAISYSAGTGGDGYTF.

CDR3 sequence reads: CASSLVGRTDTQYF. The DNA for the CDR3 is TGTGCCAGCAGTTTAGTGGGCCGCACAGATACGCAGTATTTT. The V gene is TRBV28, the J gene TRBJ2-3; D unresolved. The CDR3 extends over 14 amino acids. The germline CDR1 and CDR2 sequences are MDHEN and SYDVKM. V lost 2 bases to trimming and J lost 1 base, with 7 bases between them.

V is TRBV7-2 and J is TRBJ1-1; D is perhaps TRBD1 (6 bases). Germline CDR1 is SGHTA and CDR2 is FQGNSA. CDR3 size: 14 residues. V shed 3 bases and J shed 3 bases, with 11 bases lying between them. CDR3 DNA sequence: TGTGCCAGCAGCTTTGCCGGACAGCACACTGAAGCTTTCTTT. Amino acids: CASSFAGQHTEAFF.

This chain uses TRBV27 with TRBJ2-5; D unclear. The J call may be in error: the DNA end matches TRBJ2-7 better. Germline V gene data show CDR1 as MNHEY and CDR2 as SMNVEV (reference sequence). The CDR3 runs to 15 residues. CDR3 region: CASSTSPGSSYEQYF. Written as DNA, the CDR3 is TGTGCCAGCAGCACCTCCCCAGGAAGCTCCTACGAGCAGTACTTC.

V usage is TRBV5-1 and J usage is TRBJ1-1, with 8 bases matching TRBD1. J was trimmed by 5 bases and V by 1 base; bases with no gene match: 10. In germline, CDR1 is SGHRS, CDR2 YFSETQ. CDR3 length equals 16 residues. The CDR3 loop reads CASSLFPGGAETEAFF. CDR3 nucleotide sequence: TGCGCCAGCAGCTTGTTCCCAGGGGGCGCGGAAACTGAAGCTTTCTTT.

The rearrangement uses TRBV7-2 and TRBJ1-5, with 9 nucleotides matching TRBD1. Unmatched junction bases numbered 10, after V lost 5 bases and J lost 2 bases. The CDR3 has 17 residues. The germline gives CDR1 SGHTA, CDR2 FQGNSA. The CDR3, as DNA: TGTGCCAGCAGCATAGTCGGGACAGGGATGGGCAATCAGCCCCAGCATTTT. Protein: CASSIVGTGMGNQPQHF.

In the case of this clone: Germline and junction disagree at one end, which may indicate a read error. This rearrangement joins TRBV15 to TRBJ2-2; D is possibly TRBD2 (5 bases). The CDR3 length is 20 residues. Germline V gives CDR1 LNHNV, CDR2 YYDKDF (reference sequence). Here the CDR3 reads CAPSPYRQPTITRNTGELFF. The CDR3 DNA sequence: TGTGCCCCCAGCCCCTACAGACAACCAACCATTACTAGGAACACCGGGGAGCTGTTTTTT.

The rearrangement joins TRBV7-2 to TRBJ1-2; 8 positions match TRBD1. V was clipped by 4 bases and J by 5 bases; unmatched bases: 9. The CDR3 length is 15 residues. Per germline, CDR1 SGHTA and CDR2 FQGNSA. CDR3 nucleotide sequence: TGTGCCAGCAGCTCAGGCCAGGGGGCGCGGTATGGCTACACCTTC. This sequence encodes CASSSGQGARYGYTF.

Notes on this clone: An end of the junction differs from the germline gene, which may be a read error. The CDR3 region is CAGSGAVVEAFF. The DNA of the CDR3 is TGTGCCGGCTCTGGGGCGGTGGTTGAAGCTTTCTTT. V usage is TRBV18 and J usage is TRBJ1-1, with D maybe TRBD1 (5 bases). CDR1 is KGHSH, CDR2 LQKENI, per germline. CDR3 length: 12 residues. The full variable domain, in which reference TRBV18 and TRBJ1-1 provide the parts outside the CDR3, is NAGVMQNPRHLVRRRGQEARLRCSPMKGHSHVYWYRQLPEEGLKFMVYLQKENIIDESGMPKERFSAEFPKEGPSILRIQQVVRGDSAAYFCAGSGAVVEAFFGQGTRLTVV.

The chain joins TRBV15 to TRBJ1-1; no clear D gene. Germline CDR1 is LNHNV and CDR2 is YYDKDF (reference sequence). Trimming took 4 bases from V and 1 from J, leaving 19 bases between them. The CDR3 loop spans 17 amino acids. CDR3 protein: CATSTRGRGTWNTEAFF. CDR3 in DNA: TGTGCCACCAGCACGAGAGGGCGGGGAACTTGGAACACTGAAGCTTTCTTT.

This chain links TRBV6-1 with TRBJ2-1; 12 bases align to TRBD2. Per germline, CDR1 MNHNS and CDR2 SASEGT. CDR3 length: 14 amino acids. After removal of 7 bases from V and 9 bases from J, the junction contained 7 bases not matched to a gene. CDR3 nucleotides: TGTGCCAGCAACAGACTAGCGGGAGAAGGTGAGCAGTTCTTC. It yields the protein CASNRLAGEGEQFF.

V is TRBV19 and J is TRBJ1-4; 9 positions match TRBD1. Trimming took 10 bases from V and 7 from J; bases not matched to a gene: 7. The CDR3 extends over 13 amino acids. Germline V gives CDR1 LNHDA, CDR2 SQIVND (reference sequence). CDR3 region: CATRQGVAEKLFF. In DNA, the CDR3 is TGTGCCACCAGACAGGGGGTGGCTGAAAAACTGTTTTTT. Full variable domain (remainder filled in from reference TRBV19 and TRBJ1-4): DGGITQSPKYLFRKEGQNVTLSCEQNLNHDAMYWYRQDPGQGLRLIYYSQIVNDFQKGDIAEGYSVSREKKESFPLTVTSAQKNPTAFYLCATRQGVAEKLFFGSGTQLSVL.

The chain carries TRBV11-2 and TRBJ2-7; D perhaps matches TRBD2 (5 bases). The CDR3 has 13 amino acids. V was trimmed by 5 bases and J by 2 bases, leaving 10 bases between them. Looked up from germline, CDR1 is SGHAT and CDR2 is FQNNGV. The CDR3 region has the DNA TGTGCCAGCAGCCCGGGAATCACCTACGAGCAGTACTTC. It codes for CASSPGITYEQYF.

This sequence joins TRBV5-1 and TRBJ2-5, with D perhaps TRBD1 (5 bases). V was trimmed by 6 bases and J by 5 bases, leaving 17 bases between them. The CDR3 runs 14 residues. Germline-derived CDR1 and CDR2 are SGHRS and YFSETQ. The CDR3 DNA reads TGCGCCAGCATCCCCACTGGGGCCGGGGAGACCCAGTACTTC. Amino acids: CASIPTGAGETQYF.

This sequence joins TRBV21-1 and TRBJ1-2; the listed D gene, TRBD1, was not tested against the DNA. TRBV21-1 is annotated as a pseudogene. There are 19 residues in the CDR3. The CDR3 region has the DNA TGTGCCAGCAGCAAACGGGGGGGACAGGGGGTGCTAGCTAACTATGGCTACACCTTC. The encoded protein is CASSKRGGQGVLANYGYTF.